Described below is a single TCR beta chain sequence and its context. No antigen is known for it. The input lacks base qualities; no much larger clone sits a single base away. TCR CDR3 regions were amplified from genomic DNA by multiplex PCR using the deep immunoSEQ assay. Extracted genomic DNA from each cell subset was spread evenly across all wells of several immunoSEQ 96-well plates, with each plate serving as a replicate. For sorted subsets, 200 ng of genomic DNA, equivalent to about 30,000 T cell genomes, went into each replicate PCR. Purified libraries were quantified with a Qubit 3.0 fluorometer, sized on a Bioanalyzer 2100, and re-quantified with the KAPA Library Quantification kit. Every immunoSEQ 96-well plate was sequenced on a dedicated single-read 150-cycle Illumina NextSeq 550 flow cell. As for how the authors treated the data: Because the immunoSEQ output held only junctional sequences and lacked quality scores, the filtering could not match the filtering applied to full-length reads. Sequences were annotated with PyIR, a Python wrapper for IgBLAST v1.9, and V/J genes and CDR3 were assigned using IMGT germline references. Reads were removed for weak V/J assignments (E-value above 1e-6), missing CDR3, stop codons, out-of-frame junctions, or ambiguous translated residues. V3J clonotypes were defined by identical inferred V gene, J gene, and CDR3 amino acid sequence. The percentage overlap between two repertoires was calculated by dividing the number of shared unique clonotypes by the size of the smaller repertoire. Repertoire richness was assessed with RTK rarefaction, the Chao1 estimator, and Recon v2.1 estimates of unobserved clonotypes. Generation probabilities for all TCRbeta clonotypes obtained by the gDNA method from a few donors were computed using OLGA. The table comes from immuneACCESS by way of TCRdb, which keeps in-frame sequences with V and J called. Part of the clones is missing from these tables; in studies checked, under half for an unresolved V gene and the rest for unknown reasons. Clonal size and the V and J genes are those of that table, whereas D and trimming came from the DNA. The sample table holds some 1.1 million clones, of which 77% were seen once. The ten largest clones add up to roughly 0.82% of the sample.

This sample is part of a study of shared clonotypes between healthy human individuals (dated by TCRdb to 2019 to 2021). Turning to the overall study: A couple of women and a few men aged 18 to 49 years were included in the cohort. Blood TCR repertoires of four to six healthy adults were deeply sequenced to estimate repertoire size and the extent of clonotype sharing between individuals. Per donor, three plates each were used for CD4 naive and CD4 memory, two for CD8 naive, and one for CD8 memory. To increase sequencing depth and limit assay-specific biases, different laboratories used diverse techniques to prepare libraries and sequence TCR repertoires. Leukapheresis yielded between about 0.94 and 9.5 billion PBMCs per donor. The paper as a whole reports these results and caveats: Incomplete sequencing was indicated by rarefaction of sorted-subset datasets, despite the large sequencing depth. The small number of donors limited the genetic and exposure-history diversity represented. Larger estimated clonotype richness was generally found for naive subsets than for memory subsets. Based on pairwise subsampling, the degree of clonotype sharing among donors was expected to be affected by sequencing depth. Compared with non-shared clonotypes, clonotypes shared by all four sorted-subset donors had higher generation probabilities. Sharing across a handful of donors was observed for roughly 5% of naive CD4, about 3.2% of naive CD8, 2.3% of memory CD4, and about 0.39% of memory CD8 clonotypes. Sampling was restricted to blood, and TCR repertoires in tissues likely differ from the TCR repertoires found in blood.

CDR1 and CDR2 (MNHEY, SMNVEV) derive from the germline V gene (reference sequence). Including cysteine and phenylalanine, the CDR3 has 13 amino acids. The retained sequence is limited to the CDR3, 39 bases, with the frame set at the first base. V and J lose 10 bases and 3 bases, and a span of 13 bases separates them. Donors were healthy HIV-negative adults with no recently reported acute infections or vaccinations. Only Caucasian adults living in Nashville, Tennessee, USA were represented among the donors. CD4+ T cells were enriched by magnetic negative selection; naive cells were then positively selected on CD45RA, and the negative fraction formed the memory subset. After blood collection by leukapheresis, PBMCs were isolated using Ficoll-Histopaque density gradient centrifugation and then cryopreserved in the vapor phase of liquid nitrogen. Analytical flow cytometry was used to check the purity and quantity of every magnetically sorted T cell population. Genomic DNA was isolated from every sorted fraction and measured by UV absorbance on a Nanodrop 2000c.

This receptor chain uses TRBV27 and TRBJ1-3; the D gene is possibly TRBD1, with 5 bases matching. Specimen: memory CD4+ T cells from PBMCs. Per the publication, the cell subset or site label means: CD45RA-negative fraction. The receptor's source is a man aged 18 to 29 in good health. Some clones in this sample may be carry-over from other donors' samples. CDR3 sequence: CATLRGLGNTIYF. The DNA is TGTGCCACCCTAAGGGGCCTTGGAAACACCATATATTTT.